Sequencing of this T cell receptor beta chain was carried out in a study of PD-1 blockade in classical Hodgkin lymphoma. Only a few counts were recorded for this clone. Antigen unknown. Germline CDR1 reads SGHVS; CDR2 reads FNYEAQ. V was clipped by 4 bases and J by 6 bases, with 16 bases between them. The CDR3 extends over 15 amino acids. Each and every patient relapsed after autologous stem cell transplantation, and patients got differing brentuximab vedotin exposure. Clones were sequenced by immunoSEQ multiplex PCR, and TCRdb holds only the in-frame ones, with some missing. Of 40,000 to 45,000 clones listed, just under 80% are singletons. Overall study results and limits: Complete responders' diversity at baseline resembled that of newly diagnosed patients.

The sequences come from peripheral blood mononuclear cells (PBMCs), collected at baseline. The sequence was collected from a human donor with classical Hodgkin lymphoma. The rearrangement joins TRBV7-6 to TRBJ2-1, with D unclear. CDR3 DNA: TGTGCCAGCAGCTCACTGGCGCTCCGGTTCAATGAGCAGTTCTTC. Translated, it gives CASSSLALRFNEQFF. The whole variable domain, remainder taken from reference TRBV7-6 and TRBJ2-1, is GAGVSQSPRYKVTKRGQDVALRCDPISGHVSLYWYRQALGQGPEFLTYFNYEAQQDKSGLPNDRFSAERPEGSISTLTIQRTEQRDSAMYRCASSSLALRFNEQFFGPGTRLTVL.